A single sample gave rise to the 6 T cell receptor beta chains below, sequenced in a study of T cell responses to AZD1222 COVID-19 vaccine. Profiling relied on immunoSEQ multiplex PCR, and the TCRdb table lists in-frame clones only, not all of them. There are approximately 140,000 clones in the sample; over 75% occur only once, and 3% to 3.5% lies in the top ten. The sample was peripheral blood, taken 28 days after the second AZD1222 dose. These receptors came from an adult who received the AZD1222 COVID-19 vaccine.

The chain uses TRBV7-8 and TRBJ1-6, with 8 bases that match TRBD1. The length of the CDR3 is 16 residues. V dropped 1 base and J dropped 5; count of bases not matched to a gene: 4. Germline CDR1 reads SGHVS; CDR2 reads FQNEAQ. DNA of the CDR3: TGTGCCAGCAGCTTAGGGGGACAGGTGAATAATTCACCCCTCCACTTT. Amino acids: CASSLGGQVNNSPLHF.

CDR3 sequence: CASSQNLAGAETQYF. The CDR3 DNA reads as TGTGCCAGCAGTCAGAATTTAGCGGGAGCAGAGACCCAGTACTTC. The chain uses TRBV6-5 and TRBJ2-5; 9 bases align to TRBD2. This CDR3 region has 15 residues. V was pared by 5 bases and J by 4 bases, with 8 bases of the junction left unmatched. Germline CDR1 and CDR2: MNHEY and SVGAGI.

The V and J genes are TRBV30 and TRBJ2-7, with no clear D. The CDR3 has 14 amino acids. Trimming took 2 bases from V and 0 from J, leaving 11 bases between them. Germline V gives CDR1 GTSNPN, CDR2 SVGIG (reference sequence). For the CDR3, the DNA is TGTGCCTGGAGTCAGGCTTCCCACTCCTACGAGCAGTACTTC. Translation: CAWSQASHSYEQYF.

The chain uses TRBV12-3 or TRBV12-4 and TRBJ2-7; possible D gene TRBD2, 5 bases. Trimming cost V 0 bases and J 7 bases, with 10 bases left between them. The CDR3 covers 13 residues. CDR3 bases: TGTGCCAGCAGTTTAGCGGGAGTCGGGGAGCAGTACTTC. It codes for CASSLAGVGEQYF.

There are a few counts of this clone. The chain couples TRBV9 to TRBJ2-3; 9 nucleotides match TRBD1. Germline V gives CDR1 SGDLS, CDR2 YYNGEE. The V and J ends lost 3 bases and 2 bases, in that order; junction bases with no gene match: 22. CDR3 length equals 21 residues. CDR3 DNA: TGTGCCAGCAGCGGAGAGGCCCGGGGAACGGGACAGGGTCTATACACAGATACGCAGTATTTT. Its protein product is CASSGEARGTGQGLYTDTQYF.

This chain uses TRBV12-5 with TRBJ2-3; no clear D gene. Trimming removed 4 bases from V and 0 bases from J, with 20 bases in between. Germline CDR1 and CDR2: LGHNT and FRNRAP. The CDR3 is 18 residues long. CDR3 region: CASGSGLVSPPSTDTQYF. The CDR3 DNA is TGTGCTAGTGGTTCCGGGCTCGTATCCCCCCCTAGCACAGATACGCAGTATTTT.